The present T cell receptor (beta chain) was sequenced within a study of shared clonotypes between healthy human individuals. Study-level results: The small donor group covered limited genetic and exposure diversity. Clonotypes not shared had lower generation probabilities than those common to all four donors.

On this clone itself: The antigen is not known.

Naive CD8 cells lacked CD45RO, underwent positive selection for CCR7 and left out terminally differentiated effector memory CD45RA+ cells. Donors included only healthy HIV-negative adults lacking recent acute infections or vaccinations. V lost 3 bases to trimming and J lost 2 bases; unmatched junction nucleotides: 4. Germline CDR1 is MRHNA and CDR2 is SNTAGT. The CDR3 consists of 15 residues. Around 30,000 T cell genomes, or roughly 180 ng DNA, went into the sorted-subset replicate PCRs. Profiling relied on immunoSEQ multiplex PCR, and the TCRdb table lists in-frame clones only, not all of them. The sample shows about 750,000 clones, 90% to 95% of them seen only once.

The rearrangement links TRBV6-4 to TRBJ2-7; TRBD2 matches 10 bases. Sequenced material: naive CD8+ T cells sorted from blood. This receptor was identified in a man aged 30 to 39 in good health. CDR3 region: CASSELAGPAYEQYF. Written as DNA, the CDR3 is TGTGCCAGCAGTGAACTAGCGGGACCGGCCTACGAGCAGTACTTC.